Listed below are T cell receptor beta chains from one sample, sequenced in a study of spatial heterogeneity in lung cancer. TCRdb re-called the 5' RACE reads through MiXCR, storing one row per CDR3 protein. In the table there are some 47,000 distinct CDR3 sequences, 6% to 9% of which are singletons. Sample: PBMCs, taken at surgery. These receptors originate from a female donor with early-stage non-small cell lung cancer. Each CDR3 is given with its conserved first and last residue. A D gene is named only where the DNA matches it firmly. Part of the rows lack a size; the others show once, few, many or a class for expanded clones.

CDR3 DNA: TGTGCCAGCAGGGGGGACAGAAACACTGAAGCTTTCTTT
CDR3 protein: CASRGDRNTEAFF
V gene: TRBV9
J gene: TRBJ1-1
D gene: TRBD1
clone size: many

CDR3 DNA: TGTGCCGTCCGCGGGATTCAAGGGGAGACCGGGGAGCTGTTTTTT
CDR3 protein: CAVRGIQGETGELFF
V gene: TRBV7-6
J gene: TRBJ2-2
D gene: NA
clone size: many

CDR3 DNA: TGTGCCGGCCGAAACAGGGTGGATAGTATTGGCTACACCTTC
CDR3 protein: CAGRNRVDSIGYTF
V gene: TRBV6-1
J gene: TRBJ1-2
D gene: NA
clone size: few

CDR3 DNA: TGCAGTGCCCAGACCGACAAGGGGGTGTCCTACGAGCAGTACTTC
CDR3 protein: CSAQTDKGVSYEQYF
V gene: TRBV20-1
J gene: TRBJ2-7
D gene: NA
clone size: many

CDR3 DNA: TGTGCCAGCAGACACCGGGACAGGGGTTCTGGGGCCAACGTCCTGACTTTC
CDR3 protein: CASRHRDRGSGANVLTF
V gene: TRBV27
J gene: TRBJ2-6
D gene: TRBD1
clone size: many

CDR3 DNA: TGCGCCAGCAGCCAAGGGTACGGGGGGAGCTACGAGCAGTACTTC
CDR3 protein: CASSQGYGGSYEQYF
V gene: TRBV4-3
J gene: TRBJ2-7
D gene: TRBD2
clone size: many

CDR3 DNA: TGCAGTGCTAGAGATCTTAGCGGGGGCACAGATACGCAGTATTTT
CDR3 protein: CSARDLSGGTDTQYF
V gene: TRBV20-1
J gene: TRBJ2-3
D gene: TRBD2
clone size: many

CDR3 DNA: TGTGCCAGCAGCCGCGGTGAAGGAGAGCAGTACTTC
CDR3 protein: CASSRGEGEQYF
V gene: TRBV12-3/TRBV12-4
J gene: TRBJ2-7
D gene: NA
clone size: few

CDR3 DNA: TGTGTCAGCAGCTCAACCGGGGGAGCGGGAACCCAAGATACGCAGTATTTT
CDR3 protein: CVSSSTGGAGTQDTQYF
V gene: TRBV7-9
J gene: TRBJ2-3
D gene: TRBD2
clone size: few

CDR3 DNA: TGTGCCAGCACCCTCGGGGGGGCGGGGGATGAGCAGTTCTTC
CDR3 protein: CASTLGGAGDEQFF
V gene: TRBV6-1
J gene: TRBJ2-1
D gene: TRBD2
clone size: many

CDR3 DNA: TGTGCCAGCAGCCCTGACAGCAGCGCGTCTAATGAAAAACTGTTTTTT
CDR3 protein: CASSPDSSASNEKLFF
V gene: TRBV11-2
J gene: TRBJ1-4
D gene: NA
clone size: many

CDR3 DNA: TGTGCCAGCAGCCAAGCTAACACCGGGGAGCTGTTTTTT
CDR3 protein: CASSQANTGELFF
V gene: TRBV14
J gene: TRBJ2-2
D gene: NA
clone size: NA

CDR3 DNA: TGTGCCAGCCGAAGCGGGGGGGCCACAGATACGCAGTATTTT
CDR3 protein: CASRSGGATDTQYF
V gene: TRBV6-2/TRBV6-3
J gene: TRBJ2-3
D gene: TRBD2
clone size: NA

CDR3 DNA: TGCGCCAGCAGCCTTGGGCTAGCGGGGTTAGATGAGCAGTTCTTC
CDR3 protein: CASSLGLAGLDEQFF
V gene: TRBV5-1
J gene: TRBJ2-1
D gene: TRBD2
clone size: NA

CDR3 DNA: TGTGCCAGCAGTTTAGTCCGAAGCAATCAGCCCCAGCATTTT
CDR3 protein: CASSLVRSNQPQHF
V gene: TRBV28
J gene: TRBJ1-5
D gene: NA
clone size: many

CDR3 DNA: TGTGCCAGCAGTCCCCCGGAGGGGCTCCGGAGGGAGCAGTTCTTC
CDR3 protein: CASSPPEGLRREQFF
V gene: TRBV28
J gene: TRBJ2-1
D gene: NA
clone size: NA

CDR3 DNA: TGTGCCAGTAGTCCCGAGCAACTAGCGGGGGGTAGTGAGCAGTTCTTC
CDR3 protein: CASSPEQLAGGSEQFF
V gene: TRBV19
J gene: TRBJ2-1
D gene: TRBD2
clone size: many

CDR3 DNA: TGTGCCAGCTCACCAGACCCCAAAAACATTCAGTACTTC
CDR3 protein: CASSPDPKNIQYF
V gene: TRBV18
J gene: TRBJ2-4
D gene: NA
clone size: many

CDR3 DNA: TGTGCCAGCAGCTTTAGGACAGGCGATAATTCACCCCTCCACTTT
CDR3 protein: CASSFRTGDNSPLHF
V gene: TRBV7-2
J gene: TRBJ1-6
D gene: TRBD1
clone size: few

CDR3 DNA: TGTGCCAGCAGCAGAAGGATAGAAGGGAGGAACTATGGCTACACCTTC
CDR3 protein: CASSRRIEGRNYGYTF
V gene: TRBV4-2
J gene: TRBJ1-2
D gene: NA
clone size: many

CDR3 DNA: TGTGCCAGCAGCCTACAGGGGGCGCGAGCGGATGAGCAGTACTTC
CDR3 protein: CASSLQGARADEQYF
V gene: TRBV11-2
J gene: TRBJ2-7
D gene: TRBD1
clone size: NA

CDR3 DNA: TGTGCCAGCAGGGCAGCTAGCGATGTGCAGTATTTT
CDR3 protein: CASRAASDVQYF
V gene: TRBV7-9
J gene: TRBJ2-3
D gene: NA
clone size: many

CDR3 DNA: TGTGCCAGCAGTCGGGACAGGGCTGCGGGCTACGAGCAGTACTTC
CDR3 protein: CASSRDRAAGYEQYF
V gene: TRBV2
J gene: TRBJ2-7
D gene: TRBD1
clone size: many

CDR3 DNA: TGTGCCACCAGTGATGCGGGGGCCCGGACAGATACGCAGTATTTT
CDR3 protein: CATSDAGARTDTQYF
V gene: TRBV24-1
J gene: TRBJ2-3
D gene: NA
clone size: many

CDR3 DNA: TGTGCCAGCAGCGATTTATTCACAGATACGCAGTATTTT
CDR3 protein: CASSDLFTDTQYF
V gene: TRBV13
J gene: TRBJ2-3
D gene: NA
clone size: many

CDR3 DNA: TGCAGTGCTCCCGGCTGGGACTCCATAAATGAGCAGTTCTTC
CDR3 protein: CSAPGWDSINEQFF
V gene: TRBV20-1
J gene: TRBJ2-1
D gene: NA
clone size: NA

CDR3 DNA: TGTGCCAGCAGCTTAGATCCGGGGGTCTACAATGAGCAGTTCTTC
CDR3 protein: CASSLDPGVYNEQFF
V gene: TRBV7-2
J gene: TRBJ2-1
D gene: NA
clone size: many

CDR3 DNA: TGTGCCAGCAGTTCTCGGCGGAACTACGAGCAGTACTTC
CDR3 protein: CASSSRRNYEQYF
V gene: TRBV28
J gene: TRBJ2-7
D gene: NA
clone size: many

CDR3 DNA: TGCGCCACGCGCCGGGACAGAAATTCACCCCTCCACTTT
CDR3 protein: CATRRDRNSPLHF
V gene: TRBV5-1
J gene: TRBJ1-6
D gene: TRBD1
clone size: NA

CDR3 DNA: TGCAGTGCCACCGGGAGCAACCTTCCGAACACTGAAGCTTTCTTT
CDR3 protein: CSATGSNLPNTEAFF
V gene: TRBV20-1
J gene: TRBJ1-1
D gene: NA
clone size: few

CDR3 DNA: TGCAGTGCTAGCCGGGACAGGAGAGGGTTAGACTATGGCTACACCTTC
CDR3 protein: CSASRDRRGLDYGYTF
V gene: TRBV20-1
J gene: TRBJ1-2
D gene: TRBD1
clone size: many

CDR3 DNA: TGTGCCAGCAGTTACTCTGGAAACACCATATATTTT
CDR3 protein: CASSYSGNTIYF
V gene: TRBV28
J gene: TRBJ1-3
D gene: NA
clone size: few

CDR3 DNA: TGTGCCAGCTCATCGACTCAACTCGGGGAGACCCAGTACTTC
CDR3 protein: CASSSTQLGETQYF
V gene: TRBV18
J gene: TRBJ2-5
D gene: NA
clone size: many

CDR3 DNA: TGTGCCACCAGTGATTTGGGTGGGGGGTCCTACAATGAGCAGTTCTTC
CDR3 protein: CATSDLGGGSYNEQFF
V gene: TRBV24-1
J gene: TRBJ2-1
D gene: NA
clone size: NA

CDR3 DNA: TGTGCCAGCAGCCGCGGGTCCTTAGATACGCAGTATTTT
CDR3 protein: CASSRGSLDTQYF
V gene: TRBV7-9
J gene: TRBJ2-3
D gene: NA
clone size: NA

CDR3 DNA: TGTGCCAGCAGCTTAGGACAGGGAGGAGAGACCCAGTACTTC
CDR3 protein: CASSLGQGGETQYF
V gene: TRBV11-2
J gene: TRBJ2-5
D gene: NA
clone size: many

CDR3 DNA: TGTGCCAGCACGGGGTCTTACCCAGAAAGGTTGTTTTTT
CDR3 protein: CASTGSYPERLFF
V gene: TRBV28
J gene: TRBJ1-4
D gene: NA
clone size: many

CDR3 DNA: TGTGCCATCAGCCTTGGTAGCTCCTACAATGAGCAGTTCTTC
CDR3 protein: CAISLGSSYNEQFF
V gene: TRBV10-3
J gene: TRBJ2-1
D gene: NA
clone size: few

CDR3 DNA: TGTGCCTGGAGTCTTGACAGGGGAGGCACTGAAGCTTTCTTT
CDR3 protein: CAWSLDRGGTEAFF
V gene: TRBV30
J gene: TRBJ1-1
D gene: TRBD1
clone size: few

CDR3 DNA: TGCAGTGCTATGGATCTACCCCGATACGAGCAGTACTTC
CDR3 protein: CSAMDLPRYEQYF
V gene: TRBV20-1
J gene: TRBJ2-7
D gene: NA
clone size: few